This T cell receptor (beta chain) comes out of a study of regulatory T cells in long-lasting Graves disease. Overall study findings and caveats: Graves' patients with persistent disease showed TCR diversity lower than patients newly diagnosed. TRBV28, TRBJ1-2 and TRBJ2-5 emerged as the favored segments in persistent disease.

To note about this clonotype: As yet, its antigen is unknown.

Trimming removed 3 bases at V and 5 bases at J, with 21 bases between. CDR3 length equals 17 residues. With iRepertoire HTBI primers and Arm-PCR of CDR3 regions, TCR beta libraries were built. One entry per CDR3 protein, called by TCRdb with MiXCR from the multiplex PCR reads. The table shows fewer than 650,000 distinct CDR3 sequences, with 16% occurring only once. Regarding time point: newly diagnosed GD, antithyroid drugs for less than 3 months. RNA from PBMCs was the source of the TCR library. A blood draw put around 9.3 milliliters of peripheral blood into EDTA tubes. The sample also formed part of further work on T cells in Graves' hyperthyroidism and ophthalmopathy. As that report states: Most expanded thyroid clonotypes above 0.001 also appeared in blood.

The chain is built from TRBV12-3 or TRBV12-4 and TRBJ2-3; D is undetermined. The source material was peripheral blood mononuclear cells (PBMCs), sampled at new diagnosis, from a patient treated with antithyroid drugs. The TCR was taken from a woman aged 25-40 years with Graves disease. CDR3 sequence: CASSLKLAPFSVDTQYF. The CDR3 bases are TGTGCCAGCAGTTTGAAATTGGCTCCCTTTAGTGTAGATACGCAGTATTTT.